These 27 T cell receptor beta chains were all obtained from the same sample, sequenced in a study of PD-1 blockade in classical Hodgkin lymphoma. Clones were sequenced by immunoSEQ multiplex PCR, and TCRdb holds only the in-frame ones, with some missing. This table holds 17,000 or so clones, approximately 84% found once. Time point indicated: newly diagnosed, previously untreated cHL patient sample. Input material: peripheral blood mononuclear cells (PBMCs). The source of these receptors is a human donor with classical Hodgkin lymphoma.

This chain links TRBV13 with TRBJ1-2; D is perhaps TRBD1 (6 bases). Per germline, CDR1 PRHDT and CDR2 FYEKMQ (reference sequence). V was cut by 0 bases and J by 5 bases, with 10 bases left in between. There are 14 residues in the CDR3. The CDR3 sequence is CASSLGPDRYGYTF. The CDR3 region has the DNA TGTGCCAGCAGCTTAGGCCCGGACAGATATGGCTACACCTTC.

V and J are TRBV19 and TRBJ2-7; 7 bases are shared with TRBD1. With V trimmed by 8 bases and J by 7 bases, 17 bases remained unmatched. In germline, CDR1 is LNHDA, CDR2 SQIVND (reference sequence). CDR3 length: 15 amino acids. The chain's CDR3 is CASSRGRGTIEEQYF. The CDR3 DNA sequence: TGTGCCAGTTCCAGGGGCAGGGGGACGATAGAGGAGCAGTACTTC.

V is TRBV28 and J is TRBJ1-4; no clear D gene. This CDR3 is built from 16 residues. Germline values: CDR1 MDHEN, CDR2 SYDVKM. Between the trimmed V and J ends, which lost 4 bases and 2 bases, there was a span of 14 bases. The chain's CDR3 is CASSSSLGHTNEKLFF. The CDR3 coding sequence is TGTGCCAGCAGTTCTTCTCTTGGGCACACTAATGAAAAACTGTTTTTT.

A word on this clone: This same CDR3 is encoded by further DNA sequences in the sample. The J gene is TRBJ2-5, the V gene TRBV7-8, with D uncertain. CDR1 and CDR2 from the germline V gene are SGHVS and FQNEAQ. The V gene lost 5 bases and the J gene lost 2 bases, with 9 bases spanning the gap. The CDR3 loop spans 13 amino acids. CDR3 amino acids: CASSLAPQETQYF. The CDR3 DNA is TGTGCCAGCAGCCTTGCCCCTCAAGAGACCCAGTACTTC.

The gene calls are TRBV11-1 and TRBJ2-1; 10 bases map to TRBD2. This CDR3 contains 17 residues. The germline V gene has CDR1 SGHAT and CDR2 FQDESV (reference sequence). Trimming removed 1 base from V and 5 bases from J; junction bases left unmatched: 8. CDR3 in amino acids: CASSLGRGLAGDNEQFF. In nucleotides, the CDR3 is TGTGCCAGCAGCTTAGGGCGCGGGCTAGCGGGAGACAATGAGCAGTTCTTC.

This clone was detected only a few times. The chain has TRBV9 and TRBJ2-1; TRBD2 matches at 7 bases. Germline trimming cut 0 bases from V and 8 bases from J; bases unmatched to any gene: 14. The CDR3 runs to 17 residues. Germline CDR1 is SGDLS and CDR2 is YYNGEE. CDR3 in amino acids: CASSVEGGLAALDEQFF. The CDR3 bases are TGTGCCAGCAGCGTAGAGGGAGGGCTAGCGGCCCTCGATGAGCAGTTCTTC.

The V call is TRBV7-8, the J call TRBJ2-1, with 7 bases that match TRBD2. Germline CDR1 SGHVS, CDR2 FQNEAQ. The CDR3 is 14 residues long. The V and J ends lost 3 bases and 7 bases, in that order; junction bases with no gene match: 6. The CDR3 DNA sequence: TGTGCCAGCAGCTTCGGCGGGAGTGGGAATGAGCAGTTCTTC. Translating gives CASSFGGSGNEQFF.

The chain combines TRBV27 with TRBJ1-2; D gene uncertain. The CDR3 length is 12 residues. V dropped 6 bases and J dropped 8 bases, with 13 bases sitting between them. Germline V gives CDR1 MNHEY, CDR2 SMNVEV (reference sequence). In nucleotides, the CDR3 is TGTGCCAGCAGCAATAACGGGCTCGGCTACACCTTC. Residues: CASSNNGLGYTF.

This rearrangement joins TRBV6-6 to TRBJ2-1; D is undetermined. Germline V gives CDR1 MNHNY, CDR2 SVGAGI (reference sequence). Trimming stripped 2 bases from V and 7 bases from J, with 6 bases between. The CDR3 contains 12 residues. For the CDR3, the DNA is TGTGCCAGCAGTTACACCGGGAATGAGCAGTTCTTC. Translation gives CASSYTGNEQFF.

The gene calls are TRBV14 and TRBJ2-7; no firm D call. The V gene lost 1 base and the J gene lost 1 base, with 14 bases spanning the gap. Germline CDR1 is SGHDN and CDR2 is FVKESK. The CDR3 runs 16 residues. The CDR3 protein is CASSQGRARTSYEQYF. DNA for the CDR3: TGTGCCAGCAGCCAAGGGCGAGCCCGTACGTCCTACGAGCAGTACTTC. Together with reference TRBV14 and TRBJ2-7, the CDR3 gives the full variable domain: EAGVTQFPSHSVIEKGQTVTLRCDPISGHDNLYWYRRVMGKEIKFLLHFVKESKQDESGMPNNRFLAERTGGTYSTLKVQPAELEDSGVYFCASSQGRARTSYEQYFGPGTRLTVT.

The chain combines TRBV25-1 with TRBJ2-7; perhaps TRBD2 as D (7 bases). V lost 3 bases, J lost 2 bases, and 17 bases lay in between. This CDR3 spans 16 amino acids. CDR1 and CDR2 from the germline V gene are MGHDK and SYGVNS. CDR3 region: CASSDTHPGGPYEQYF. The CDR3 DNA follows: TGTGCCAGCAGTGACACCCACCCGGGGGGCCCCTACGAGCAGTACTTC.

The chain links TRBV6-1 to TRBJ1-5; D is unresolved. Germline V gene sequence: CDR1 MNHNS, CDR2 SASEGT. Trimming stripped 1 base from V and 7 bases from J, with 11 bases between. CDR3 size: 14 residues. The CDR3 loop reads CASSEGGRGQPQHF. The CDR3 coding sequence is TGTGCCAGCAGTGAAGGTGGGAGAGGGCAGCCCCAGCATTTT.

This chain joins TRBV5-1 and TRBJ2-7, with a tentative D call TRBD1 (6 bases). Between the trimmed V and J ends, which lost 4 bases and 0 bases, there was a span of 11 bases. Germline V gene sequence: CDR1 SGHRS, CDR2 YFSETQ. The CDR3 runs 14 residues. CDR3 in amino acids: CASSGAGDSYEQYF. CDR3 bases: TGCGCCAGCAGCGGGGCAGGGGACTCCTACGAGCAGTACTTC.

The genes are TRBV9 and TRBJ2-1, with 8 positions matching TRBD2. The germline gives CDR1 SGDLS, CDR2 YYNGEE. The CDR3 has 16 amino acids. The V segment lost 2 bases and the J segment 0 bases; nucleotides outside the gene matches: 4. As DNA, the CDR3 is TGTGCCAGCAGCGTTGGTCTAGCGGGCTCCTACAATGAGCAGTTCTTC. As protein: CASSVGLAGSYNEQFF.

The V gene is TRBV6-1, the J gene TRBJ2-2; the match to TRBD1 covers 8 bases. Unmatched junction bases numbered 8, after V lost 11 bases and J lost 3 bases. CDR1 MNHNS and CDR2 SASEGT come from the germline V gene. The CDR3 extends over 14 amino acids. The CDR3 sequence: CAGRTGIYTGELFF. The CDR3 DNA sequence: TGTGCCGGCCGGACAGGGATATACACCGGGGAGCTGTTTTTT.

The chain carries TRBV7-9 and TRBJ2-1; 10 bases line up with TRBD1. V dropped 5 bases and J dropped 8; count of bases not matched to a gene: 9. The CDR3 length is 15 residues. Germline-derived CDR1 and CDR2 are SEHNR and FQNEAQ (reference sequence). In nucleotides, the CDR3 is TGTGCCAGCAGCCTGGGGGGGACAGGGGAAGATGAGCAGTTCTTC. This translates into CASSLGGTGEDEQFF.

This chain connects TRBV5-6 to TRBJ2-7, with D perhaps TRBD1 or TRBD2 (5 bases each). The CDR3 runs 14 residues. In germline, CDR1 is SGHDT, CDR2 YYEEEE. The V end lost 4 bases, the J end lost 3 bases, and 14 bases lay between the germline ends. In nucleotides, the CDR3 is TGTGCCAGCAGCCCCGGGACGCTGAACTACGAGCAGTACTTC. Amino acid sequence: CASSPGTLNYEQYF.

The V call is TRBV15, the J call TRBJ1-1, with D uncertain. The V and J ends lost 0 bases and 3 bases respectively, with 5 bases between them. Germline lookup yields CDR1 LNHNV and CDR2 YYDKDF (reference sequence). The CDR3 extends over 13 amino acids. Here the CDR3 reads CATSRDLDTEAFF. CDR3 coding DNA: TGTGCCACCAGCAGAGATCTGGACACTGAAGCTTTCTTT. Full variable domain (outside the CDR3, taken from reference TRBV15 and TRBJ1-1): DAMVIQNPRYQVTQFGKPVTLSCSQTLNHNVMYWYQQKSSQAPKLLFHYYDKDFNNEADTPDNFQSRRPNTSFCFLDIRSPGLGDTAMYLCATSRDLDTEAFFGQGTRLTVV.

J is TRBJ2-3 and V is TRBV9; possible D gene TRBD2, 6 bases. The CDR3 is 15 amino acids. V dropped 0 bases and J dropped 1 base, with 9 bases sitting between them. Germline-derived CDR1 and CDR2 are SGDLS and YYNGEE. The CDR3 reads CASSVGGVRTDTQYF. The CDR3 nucleotides read TGTGCCAGCAGCGTAGGGGGGGTTCGCACAGATACGCAGTATTTT.

V and J are TRBV28 and TRBJ1-2; TRBD1 might be the D (6 bases). V lost 6 bases and J lost 4, with 24 bases in between. CDR3 size: 17 residues. Germline V CDR1 and CDR2: MDHEN, SYDVKM. The CDR3 bases are TGTGCCAGCAGCCCGAGGACAGACTCGCCCCGCTCCTATGGCTACACCTTC. It translates to CASSPRTDSPRSYGYTF.

This rearrangement joins TRBV28 to TRBJ2-4, with TRBD1 matching 8 bases. Germline CDR1 MDHEN, CDR2 SYDVKM. There are 14 residues in the CDR3. Germline trimming cut 3 bases from V and 3 bases from J; bases unmatched to any gene: 1. Here the CDR3 reads CASSLDRVKNIQYF. The CDR3 nucleotides read TGTGCCAGCAGTTTGGACAGGGTCAAAAACATTCAGTACTTC.

V is TRBV7-2 and J is TRBJ2-4; TRBD2 aligns across 12 bases. The germline V gene encodes CDR1 SGHTA and CDR2 FQGNSA. V dropped 5 bases and J dropped 7; count of bases not matched to a gene: 15. The CDR3 runs to 18 residues. The CDR3 sequence is CASSQTTSGSSWWNIQYF. The DNA of the CDR3 is TGTGCCAGCAGCCAAACGACTAGCGGGAGTTCTTGGTGGAACATTCAGTACTTC.

The CDR3 sequence is CASSNFLTGDGSGEQYF. DNA of the CDR3: TGTGCCAGCTCAAATTTTCTGACAGGGGACGGGTCTGGCGAGCAGTACTTC. The chain joins TRBV18 to TRBJ2-7; 8 bases align to TRBD1. V was pared by 5 bases and J by 6 bases, with 18 bases of the junction left unmatched. The CDR3 totals 17 residues. CDR1 is KGHSH and CDR2 is LQKENI in the germline V gene.

The CDR3 spells CASISWAGKYGNTIYF. DNA for the CDR3: TGTGCCAGCATATCCTGGGCAGGGAAATATGGAAACACCATATATTTT. The chain has TRBV6-6 and TRBJ1-3; possible D gene TRBD1, 5 bases. The germline V and J ends were trimmed by 7 bases and 3 bases, with 19 bases remaining between them. Germline V gene lookup returns CDR1 MNHNY and CDR2 SVGAGI (reference sequence). This CDR3 has 16 amino acids.

This clone appeared a few times. The chain recombines TRBV25-1 with TRBJ1-4, with unresolved D. Trimming took 2 bases from V and 4 from J, leaving 8 bases between them. The CDR3 contains 14 residues. Germline-derived CDR1 and CDR2 are MGHDK and SYGVNS. For the CDR3, the DNA is TGTGCCAGCAGTGAAGGAGGGAGTAATGAAAAACTGTTTTTT. It yields the protein CASSEGGSNEKLFF.

This rearrangement joins TRBV7-9 to TRBJ1-4; the D is unclear. V was cut by 5 bases and J by 3 bases, with 10 bases left in between. Germline V gene data show CDR1 as SEHNR and CDR2 as FQNEAQ (reference sequence). This CDR3 comprises 14 residues. DNA for the CDR3: TGTGCCAGCAGCGACCGGACCGCTAATGAAAAACTGTTTTTT. Protein product: CASSDRTANEKLFF.

In its sample, this clone was seen a few times. The chain links TRBV20-1 to TRBJ2-7, with D possibly TRBD1 on 5 matching bases. Per the germline V gene, CDR1 is DFQATT and CDR2 is SNEGSKA (reference sequence). The CDR3 has 11 amino acids. V was cut by 3 bases and J by 3 bases, with 6 bases left in between. CDR3 residues: CSARDNYEQYF. In DNA, the CDR3 is TGCAGTGCTAGGGACAACTACGAGCAGTACTTC.